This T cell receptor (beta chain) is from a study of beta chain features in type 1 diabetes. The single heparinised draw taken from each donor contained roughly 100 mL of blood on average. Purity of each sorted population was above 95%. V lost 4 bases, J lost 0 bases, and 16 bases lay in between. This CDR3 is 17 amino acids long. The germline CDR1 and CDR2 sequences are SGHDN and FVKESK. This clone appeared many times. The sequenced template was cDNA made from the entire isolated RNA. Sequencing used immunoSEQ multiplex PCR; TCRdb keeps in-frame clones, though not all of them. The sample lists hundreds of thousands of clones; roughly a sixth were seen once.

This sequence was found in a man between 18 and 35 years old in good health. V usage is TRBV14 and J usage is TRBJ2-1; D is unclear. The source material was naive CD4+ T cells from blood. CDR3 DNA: TGTGCCAGCAGCCCAGAAACGTGGCGGAGCTCCTACAATGAGCAGTTCTTC. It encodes CASSPETWRSSYNEQFF.